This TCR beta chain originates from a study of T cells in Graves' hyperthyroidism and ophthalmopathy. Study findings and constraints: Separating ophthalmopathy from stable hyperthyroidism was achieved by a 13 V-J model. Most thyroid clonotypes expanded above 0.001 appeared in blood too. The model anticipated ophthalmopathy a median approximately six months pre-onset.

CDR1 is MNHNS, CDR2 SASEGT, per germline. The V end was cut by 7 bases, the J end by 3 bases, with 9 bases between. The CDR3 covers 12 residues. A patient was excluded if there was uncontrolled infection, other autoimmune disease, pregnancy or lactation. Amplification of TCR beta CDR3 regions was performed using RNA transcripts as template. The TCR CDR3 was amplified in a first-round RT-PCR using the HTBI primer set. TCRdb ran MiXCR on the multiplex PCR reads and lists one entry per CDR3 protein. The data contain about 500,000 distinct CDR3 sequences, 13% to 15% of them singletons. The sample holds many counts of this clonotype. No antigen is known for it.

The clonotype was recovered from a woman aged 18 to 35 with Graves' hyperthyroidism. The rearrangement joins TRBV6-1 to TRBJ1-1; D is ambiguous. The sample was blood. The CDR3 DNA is TGTGCCAGCAATAAGGGCGACACTGAAGCTTTCTTT. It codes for CASNKGDTEAFF.